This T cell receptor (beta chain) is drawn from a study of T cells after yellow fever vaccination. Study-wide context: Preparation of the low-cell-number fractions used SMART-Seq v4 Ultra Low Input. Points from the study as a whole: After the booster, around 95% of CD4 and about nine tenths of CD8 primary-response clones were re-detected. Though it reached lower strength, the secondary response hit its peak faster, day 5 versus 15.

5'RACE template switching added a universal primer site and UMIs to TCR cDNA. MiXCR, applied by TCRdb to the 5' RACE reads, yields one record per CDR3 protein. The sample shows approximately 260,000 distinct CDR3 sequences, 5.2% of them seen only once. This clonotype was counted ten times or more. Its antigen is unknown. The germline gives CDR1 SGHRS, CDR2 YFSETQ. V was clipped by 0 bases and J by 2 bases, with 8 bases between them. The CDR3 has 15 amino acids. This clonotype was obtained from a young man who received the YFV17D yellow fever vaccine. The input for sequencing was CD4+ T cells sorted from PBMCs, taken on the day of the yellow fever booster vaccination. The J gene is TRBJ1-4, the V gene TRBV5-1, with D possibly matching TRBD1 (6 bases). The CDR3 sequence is CASSLAGATNEKLFF. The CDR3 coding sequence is TGCGCCAGCAGCTTGGCGGGGGCGACTAATGAAAAACTGTTTTTT.